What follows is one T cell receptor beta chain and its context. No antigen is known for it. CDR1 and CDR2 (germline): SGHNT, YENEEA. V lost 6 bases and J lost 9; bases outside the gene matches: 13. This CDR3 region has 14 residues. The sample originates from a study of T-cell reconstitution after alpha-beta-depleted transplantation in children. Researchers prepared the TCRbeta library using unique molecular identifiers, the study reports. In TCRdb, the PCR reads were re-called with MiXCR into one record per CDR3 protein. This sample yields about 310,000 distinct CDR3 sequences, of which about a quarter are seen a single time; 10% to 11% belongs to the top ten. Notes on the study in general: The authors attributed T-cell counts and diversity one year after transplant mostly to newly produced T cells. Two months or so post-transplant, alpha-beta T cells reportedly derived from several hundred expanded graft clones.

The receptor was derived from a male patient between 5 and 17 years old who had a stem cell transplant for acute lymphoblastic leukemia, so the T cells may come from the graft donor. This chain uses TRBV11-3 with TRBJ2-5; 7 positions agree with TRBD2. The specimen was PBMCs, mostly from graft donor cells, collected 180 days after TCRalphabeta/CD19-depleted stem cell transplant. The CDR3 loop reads CASSHEAGAGPQYF. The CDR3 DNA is TGTGCCAGCAGTCACGAGGCGGGAGCTGGGCCCCAGTACTTC.